This record looks at one T cell receptor (beta chain) sequence and its context. What it recognizes is unknown. The data were taken from a study of T cells expressing NK-cell markers. Overall study findings and caveats: These clonotypes also led the CD3+CD56-NKG2C+ fraction in a handful of donors. The study did not resolve the HCMV specificity of expanded NKG2C+ T cell clones.

Each CDR3 protein gets one entry in TCRdb, which reprocessed the 5' RACE reads and gives no DNA. The sample spans approximately 380,000 distinct CDR3 sequences; the ten largest clones claim over 4%. The clonotype comes from a man between 18 and 69 years old in good health. What was sequenced was blood T cells: a sorted CD56 or NKG2C T cell subset, CD4+ or CD8+ T cells, or bulk PBMC T cells (not recorded which).

CDR3 loop: CATLLDREETQYF. V and J are TRBV27 and TRBJ2-5; checking the TCRdb D call of TRBD1 is not possible without DNA. The CDR3 is 13 residues long. Germline V gene lookup returns CDR1 MNHEY and CDR2 SMNVEV (reference sequence).